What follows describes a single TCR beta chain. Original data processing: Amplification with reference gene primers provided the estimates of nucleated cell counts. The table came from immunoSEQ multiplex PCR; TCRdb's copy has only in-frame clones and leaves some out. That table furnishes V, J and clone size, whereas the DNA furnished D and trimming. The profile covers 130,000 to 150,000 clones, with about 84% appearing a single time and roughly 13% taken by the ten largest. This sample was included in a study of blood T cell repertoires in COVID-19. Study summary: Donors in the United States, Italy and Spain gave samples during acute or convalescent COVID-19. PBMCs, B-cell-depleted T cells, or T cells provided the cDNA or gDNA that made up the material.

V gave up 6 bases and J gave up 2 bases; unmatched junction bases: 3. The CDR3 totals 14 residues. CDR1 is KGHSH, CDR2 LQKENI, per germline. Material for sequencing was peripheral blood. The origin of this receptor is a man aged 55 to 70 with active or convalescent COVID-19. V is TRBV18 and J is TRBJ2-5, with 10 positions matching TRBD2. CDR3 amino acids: CASSRTSGQETQYF. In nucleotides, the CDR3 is TGTGCCAGCTCCAGGACTAGCGGACAAGAGACCCAGTACTTC.